These 29 T cell receptor beta chains were sequenced from one sample in a study of spatial heterogeneity in lung cancer (dated by TCRdb to about 2019). Libraries came from 5' RACE. Sequencing was performed on a NextSeq 500. TCRdb reanalyzed the raw reads on its own, using fastp at Q25 for trimming and MiXCR for clone calling, and kept in-frame beta chains. Records with the same CDR3 protein are collapsed into one entry carrying the most frequent genes and DNA. The sample contains 20,000 to 25,000 distinct CDR3 sequences, less than 6% of them found a single time. The biggest ten clones account for 30% to 35% of the sample. The time point label, as the study defines it: sample taken at primary tumor resection. The material was PBMCs, obtained at surgery. These receptors were taken from a male donor with early-stage non-small cell lung cancer.

This clonotype was detected many times. The chain employs TRBV18 and TRBJ1-5; D uncertain. In germline, CDR1 is KGHSH, CDR2 LQKENI. This CDR3 spans 12 amino acids. V gave up 6 bases and J gave up 4 bases, with 7 bases separating them. The CDR3 sequence is CASSPPNQPQHF. CDR3 coding DNA: TGTGCCAGCTCCCCCCCAAATCAGCCCCAGCATTTT. Based on the CDR3 plus reference TRBV18 and TRBJ1-5, the full variable domain is NAGVMQNPRHLVRRRGQEARLRCSPMKGHSHVYWYRQLPEEGLKFMVYLQKENIIDESGMPKERFSAEFPKEGPSILRIQQVVRGDSAAYFCASSPPNQPQHFGDGTRLSIL.

In this sample, this clonotype turned up many times. The chain uses TRBV7-3 and TRBJ2-7, with D perhaps being TRBD1 or TRBD2 (6 bases each). From germline, CDR1 is SGHTA and CDR2 FQGTGA. CDR3 size: 16 residues. The germline V and J ends were trimmed by 5 bases and 3 bases, with 20 bases remaining between them. In DNA, the CDR3 is TGTGCCAGCAGCGCAGGGCCCACAGGGAGGAACTACGAGCAGTACTTC. It is translated as CASSAGPTGRNYEQYF.

This chain connects TRBV6-5 to TRBJ2-3; 8 nucleotides align to TRBD1. Trimming at V came to 0 bases and at J to 6 bases, leaving 8 bases not matched to a gene. The CDR3 has 16 residues. The V gene's germline CDR1 is MNHEY and CDR2 SVGAGI. The CDR3 bases are TGTGCCAGCAGTTACTCACCGGGACAGGTTACCGATACGCAGTATTTT. Its protein product is CASSYSPGQVTDTQYF.

This clonotype was observed many times. V gene TRBV12-3 or TRBV12-4 combines with J gene TRBJ1-4; 9 positions match TRBD1. The V segment lost 6 bases and the J segment 7 bases; nucleotides outside the gene matches: 9. This CDR3 contains 15 residues. The chain's CDR3 is CASSLTGGLGEKLFF. CDR3 DNA sequence: TGTGCCAGCAGCCTTACAGGGGGCCTGGGTGAAAAACTGTTTTTT.

At least ten counts were recorded for this clonotype. This chain links TRBV29-1 with TRBJ1-1, with TRBD1 matching 7 bases. The CDR3 is made up of 17 amino acids. With 4 bases clipped from V and 0 bases from J, the junction kept 14 bases outside the gene matches. Per germline, CDR1 SQVTM and CDR2 ANQGSEA. The DNA for the CDR3 is TGCAGCGTTGGGGGGAGCCGGACAGGACGGATGAACACTGAAGCTTTCTTT. The encoded protein is CSVGGSRTGRMNTEAFF.

This clonotype was seen repeatedly, ten times or more. The chain carries TRBV7-9 and TRBJ2-5; TRBD1 is a possible D gene (8 bases). Germline V gives CDR1 SEHNR, CDR2 FQNEAQ (reference sequence). The CDR3 runs to 16 residues. Deletions cut 7 bases from V and 4 bases from J, with 22 bases between. The CDR3 sequence: CASNLPSTGEGETQYF. The CDR3 nucleotides read TGTGCCAGCAACTTGCCCTCGACAGGGGAGGGAGAGACCCAGTACTTC.

The V call is TRBV5-1, the J call TRBJ2-1; possibly TRBD1 for D (6 bases). Trimming removed 0 bases at V and 11 bases at J, with 12 bases between. The CDR3 loop spans 13 amino acids. Germline-derived CDR1 and CDR2 are SGHRS and YFSETQ. The DNA of the CDR3 is TGCGCCAGCAGCTTGGAAGCACAGGGTCAGCAGTTCTTC. It yields the protein CASSLEAQGQQFF.

This clonotype was detected ten times or more. The chain combines TRBV5-1 with TRBJ2-1; D gene ambiguous. V gave up 0 bases and J gave up 7 bases, with 11 bases separating them. CDR1 and CDR2 from the germline V gene are SGHRS and YFSETQ. The CDR3 has 14 residues. In nucleotides, the CDR3 is TGCGCCAGCAGCTTGGTAGGCAGAGTGAATGAGCAGTTCTTC. As protein: CASSLVGRVNEQFF.

The chain uses TRBV9 and TRBJ2-2; 10 bases fit TRBD2. The V gene's germline CDR1 is SGDLS and CDR2 YYNGEE. Unmatched junction bases numbered 9, after V lost 4 bases and J lost 3 bases. This CDR3 is 17 amino acids long. The CDR3 is CASSWATSGAYTGELFF. The CDR3 DNA reads as TGTGCCAGCAGCTGGGCCACTAGCGGGGCTTACACCGGGGAGCTGTTTTTT. Based on the CDR3 plus reference TRBV9 and TRBJ2-2, the full variable domain is DSGVTQTPKHLITATGQRVTLRCSPRSGDLSVYWYQQSLDQGLQFLIQYYNGEERAKGNILERFSAQQFPDLHSELNLSSLELGDSALYFCASSWATSGAYTGELFFGEGSRLTVL.

Ten or more counts support this clonotype. V is TRBV13 and J is TRBJ2-7; 7 bases map to TRBD1. J gave up 4 bases and V 4 bases, and 13 bases lay outside the gene matches. The germline V gene has CDR1 PRHDT and CDR2 FYEKMQ (reference sequence). The CDR3 runs to 16 residues. CDR3 sequence reads: CASSYNTGTDVYEQYF. CDR3 nucleotide sequence: TGTGCCAGCAGCTACAATACCGGGACAGACGTTTACGAGCAGTACTTC.

To note about this clonotype: Just one base apart from a much larger clone, this may be a read error. The chain employs TRBV27 and TRBJ2-5, with D perhaps matching TRBD1 or TRBD2 (6 bases each). With 7 bases removed from V and 5 bases from J, the gap between germline ends came to 20 bases. CDR3 size: 15 residues. Germline loops: CDR1 MNHEY, CDR2 SMNVEV (reference sequence). The CDR3 DNA is TGTGCCAGCAAACGGGGGCCCAGCACACGGGAGACCCAGTACTTC. Its protein product is CASKRGPSTRETQYF.

V gene TRBV5-1 combines with J gene TRBJ2-1; D is unclear. The CDR3 contains 13 residues. V lost 6 bases, J lost 3 bases, and 10 bases lay in between. CDR1 SGHRS and CDR2 YFSETQ come from the germline V gene. The CDR3 nucleotides are TGCGCCAGCAAGGGATCCTACTACAATGAGCAGTTCTTC. It translates to CASKGSYYNEQFF. The full variable domain, in which reference TRBV5-1 and TRBJ2-1 provide the parts outside the CDR3, is KAGVTQTPRYLIKTRGQQVTLSCSPISGHRSVSWYQQTPGQGLQFLFEYFSETQRNKGNFPGRFSGRQFSNSRSEMNVSTLELGDSALYLCASKGSYYNEQFFGPGTRLTVL.

This clonotype was counted many times. The rearrangement uses TRBV30 and TRBJ1-2; 9 nucleotides agree with TRBD1. Per the germline V gene, CDR1 is GTSNPN and CDR2 is SVGIG (reference sequence). Trimming cost V 2 bases and J 4 bases; bases outside gene matches: 5. This CDR3 is built from 14 residues. The CDR3 protein is CAWSRQGGGYGYTF. The CDR3 DNA sequence: TGTGCCTGGAGTCGACAGGGGGGCGGCTATGGCTACACCTTC.

Many counts were recorded for this clonotype. This chain uses TRBV7-9 with TRBJ2-2; D is possibly TRBD1 (5 bases). Germline V gene lookup returns CDR1 SEHNR and CDR2 FQNEAQ (reference sequence). This CDR3 comprises 13 residues. Trimming took off 3 bases at V and 6 bases at J, with 8 bases between the two ends. The CDR3 DNA follows: TGTGCCAGCAGCTTGGACAAGTCCGGGGAGCTGTTTTTT. It specifies CASSLDKSGELFF. Using reference TRBV7-9 and TRBJ2-2 for the parts outside the CDR3, the full variable domain is DTGVSQNPRHKITKRGQNVTFRCDPISEHNRLYWYRQTLGQGPEFLTYFQNEAQLEKSRLLSDRFSAERPKGSFSTLEIQRTEQGDSAMYLCASSLDKSGELFFGEGSRLTVL.

V is TRBV19 and J is TRBJ1-5; 7 bases are shared with TRBD1. Germline V CDR1 and CDR2: LNHDA, SQIVND (reference sequence). The CDR3 is 15 residues long. V shed 5 bases, J shed 2 bases, and the junction held 6 bases outside the gene matches. This CDR3 is CASSVQGMGNQPQHF. The CDR3 coding sequence is TGTGCCAGTAGTGTACAGGGGATGGGCAATCAGCCCCAGCATTTT.

This clonotype was detected many times. J is TRBJ1-5 and V is TRBV6-6; no definite D call. V lost 7 bases, J lost 1 base, and 8 bases lay in between. This CDR3 spans 13 amino acids. CDR1 and CDR2 (germline): MNHNY, SVGAGI (reference sequence). The DNA of the CDR3 is TGTGCCAGCACTACGGACAGCAATCAGCCCCAGCATTTT. It translates to CASTTDSNQPQHF.

V gene TRBV9 combines with J gene TRBJ1-2; 10 nucleotides align to TRBD1. Looked up from germline, CDR1 is SGDLS and CDR2 is YYNGEE. After removal of 2 bases from V and 4 bases from J, the junction contained 8 bases not matched to a gene. The CDR3 is made up of 16 amino acids. The CDR3 loop reads CASSVTGGASSYGYTF. CDR3 DNA: TGTGCCAGCAGCGTGACAGGGGGCGCTTCCTCCTATGGCTACACCTTC.

This chain links TRBV9 with TRBJ2-5; the D gene is possibly TRBD2 (5 bases). Germline V gene lookup returns CDR1 SGDLS and CDR2 YYNGEE. The CDR3 covers 15 residues. Trimming pared 2 bases from V and 3 bases from J, leaving 14 bases between. CDR3 amino acids: CASSVVGGLEETQYF. CDR3 nucleotide sequence: TGTGCCAGCAGCGTGGTTGGCGGGCTCGAAGAGACCCAGTACTTC.

This clonotype came up many times. The V gene is TRBV19, the J gene TRBJ1-5; D is perhaps TRBD1 (6 bases). V was shortened by 3 bases and J by 5 bases, with 17 bases between the two germline ends. The CDR3 has 16 residues. CDR1 is LNHDA and CDR2 is SQIVND in the germline V gene (reference sequence). The CDR3 nucleotides read TGTGCCAGTAGTATTATGGGCAGGGGCGGTGATCAGCCCCAGCATTTT. Its protein is CASSIMGRGGDQPQHF.

The CDR3 reads CASSGGTQETQYF. CDR3 DNA: TGTGCCAGTTCAGGGGGCACCCAAGAGACCCAGTACTTC. J is TRBJ2-5 and V is TRBV3-1; 8 nucleotides match TRBD1. From germline, CDR1 is LGHDT and CDR2 YNNKEL (reference sequence). The CDR3 runs to 13 residues. After removal of 9 bases from V and 1 base from J, the junction contained 4 bases not matched to a gene.

This clonotype came up many times. The chain carries TRBV20-1 and TRBJ1-6, with D possibly matching TRBD1 (6 bases). V shed 1 base and J shed 3 bases, with 13 bases lying between them. From germline, CDR1 is DFQATT and CDR2 SNEGSKA (reference sequence). CDR3 length equals 16 residues. CDR3 in DNA: TGCAGTGCTAGAGCTTCTCCGGACAGCTATAATTCACCCCTCCACTTT. Amino acid sequence: CSARASPDSYNSPLHF.

This clonotype has a count of ten or more. The chain is built from TRBV27 and TRBJ1-2; D ambiguous. Germline CDR1 MNHEY, CDR2 SMNVEV (reference sequence). The V and J ends lost 4 bases and 6 bases respectively, with 15 bases between them. This CDR3 spans 14 amino acids. The CDR3 region has the DNA TGTGCCAGCAGTTCCCCGGGCCAACGCAATGGCTACACCTTC. It translates to CASSSPGQRNGYTF.

The chain couples TRBV19 to TRBJ1-2, with D unclear. The V end lost 10 bases, the J end lost 3 bases, and 21 bases lay between the germline ends. CDR1 is LNHDA and CDR2 is SQIVND in the germline V gene (reference sequence). CDR3 size: 15 residues. CDR3 protein: CATHRGGKRDYGYTF. CDR3 nucleotides: TGTGCCACCCACCGCGGAGGCAAACGCGACTATGGCTACACCTTC. Filled out from reference TRBV19 and TRBJ1-2, the complete variable domain reads DGGITQSPKYLFRKEGQNVTLSCEQNLNHDAMYWYRQDPGQGLRLIYYSQIVNDFQKGDIAEGYSVSREKKESFPLTVTSAQKNPTAFYLCATHRGGKRDYGYTFGSGTRLTVV.

The chain combines TRBV14 with TRBJ2-1; possible D gene TRBD2, 5 bases. CDR3 length: 16 residues. Trimming removed 1 base at V and 3 bases at J, with 13 bases between. The germline gives CDR1 SGHDN, CDR2 FVKESK. The CDR3 bases are TGTGCCAGCAGCCAAGGTACGGCGGGTAACTACAATGAGCAGTTCTTC. It encodes CASSQGTAGNYNEQFF.

This clonotype was detected ten times or more. The V call is TRBV9, the J call TRBJ2-1, with TRBD1 identical over 11 bases. Trimming took 4 bases from V and 7 from J; bases not matched to a gene: 13. Germline loops: CDR1 SGDLS, CDR2 YYNGEE. There are 17 residues in the CDR3. This chain's CDR3 is CASSRIPGTGGRNEQFF. CDR3 sequence (DNA): TGTGCCAGCAGCCGAATTCCCGGGACAGGGGGGAGGAATGAGCAGTTCTTC.

This clonotype was observed at least ten times. The rearrangement links TRBV28 to TRBJ1-2; D might be TRBD1 (6 bases). Trimming shortened V by 3 bases and J by 5 bases, and 7 bases separated the two germline ends. The CDR3 is made up of 12 amino acids. Germline V gives CDR1 MDHEN, CDR2 SYDVKM. The CDR3 DNA reads as TGTGCCAGCAGTTTTAGGGGGTATGGCTACACCTTC. Translation gives CASSFRGYGYTF.

This clonotype was seen many times. The V call is TRBV3-1, the J call TRBJ1-5; D unclear. CDR3 length: 14 residues. Per the germline V gene, CDR1 is LGHDT and CDR2 is YNNKEL (reference sequence). V dropped 1 base and J dropped 2 bases, with 6 bases sitting between them. CDR3: CASSQGLGNQPQHF. CDR3 sequence (DNA): TGTGCCAGCAGCCAAGGATTAGGCAATCAGCCCCAGCATTTT.

This clonotype was counted many times. This chain links TRBV18 with TRBJ2-5; D may be TRBD1 (7 bases). The CDR3 loop spans 16 amino acids. The ends were cut back, 6 bases at V and 2 bases at J, with 19 bases in the middle. Germline CDR1 KGHSH, CDR2 LQKENI. In DNA form, the CDR3 reads TGTGCCAGCTCTCACGGGGGACAGCGCAGGCAAGAGACCCAGTACTTC. It specifies CASSHGGQRRQETQYF.

The V gene is TRBV20-1, the J gene TRBJ1-2; 8 bases align to TRBD1. J lost 6 bases, V lost 3 bases, and 9 bases had no gene match. This CDR3 has 14 amino acids. Germline loops: CDR1 DFQATT, CDR2 SNEGSKA (reference sequence). CDR3 residues: CSARASTGEDGYTF. CDR3 sequence (DNA): TGCAGTGCTAGGGCCTCGACAGGGGAGGATGGCTACACCTTC.